A single sample is the source of the 28 T cell receptor beta chains below, sequenced in a study of T cell responses to AZD1222 COVID-19 vaccine. Profiling relied on immunoSEQ multiplex PCR, and the TCRdb table lists in-frame clones only, not all of them. The table includes over 90,000 clones, around nine tenths detected once. The source material was peripheral blood, sampled on day 0 of AZD1222 vaccination. These receptors were collected from an adult in good health.

The gene calls are TRBV6-5 and TRBJ1-5, with D possibly matching TRBD1 (6 bases). V shed 6 bases and J shed 2 bases, with 11 bases lying between them. Germline lookup yields CDR1 MNHEY and CDR2 SVGAGI. This CDR3 has 14 residues. CDR3 loop: CASRGAQGNQPQHF. CDR3 bases: TGTGCCAGCAGGGGGGCGCAGGGCAATCAGCCCCAGCATTTT.

This clone was found a few times. The chain is built from TRBV7-3 and TRBJ1-5; D is uncertain. The CDR3 is 13 residues long. Germline V gene sequence: CDR1 SGHTA, CDR2 FQGTGA. V dropped 4 bases and J dropped 4 bases, with 8 bases sitting between them. This CDR3 reads CASSSAPNQPQHF. CDR3 in DNA: TGTGCCAGCAGCTCAGCGCCGAATCAGCCCCAGCATTTT.

The chain couples TRBV5-4 to TRBJ1-2, with D perhaps TRBD1 (5 bases). From germline, CDR1 is SGHNT and CDR2 YYREEE (reference sequence). The V gene lost 0 bases and the J gene lost 8 bases, with 17 bases spanning the gap. CDR3 size: 15 residues. This chain's CDR3 is CASSLDNRQPGGYTF. Here the CDR3 DNA reads TGTGCCAGCAGCTTGGATAACAGACAGCCGGGAGGCTACACCTTC.

The chain has TRBV28 and TRBJ1-5; D unclear. Germline V gene lookup returns CDR1 MDHEN and CDR2 SYDVKM. The V end was cut by 1 base, the J end by 0 bases, with 7 bases between. This CDR3 contains 15 residues. The CDR3 reads CASSLSAYSNQPQHF. The DNA of the CDR3 is TGTGCCAGCAGTTTATCAGCTTATAGCAATCAGCCCCAGCATTTT.

The chain uses TRBV18 and TRBJ2-2; the D call may be TRBD1 or TRBD2 (5 bases each). The germline CDR1 and CDR2 sequences are KGHSH and LQKENI. CDR3 length: 18 residues. Trimming took off 2 bases at V and 4 bases at J, with 20 bases between the two ends. CDR3 in amino acids: CASSPINTGPVSTGELFF. CDR3 bases: TGTGCCAGCTCACCAATTAATACGGGACCCGTGAGCACCGGGGAGCTGTTTTTT.

The chain links TRBV24-1 to TRBJ2-7; no firm D call. The V gene lost 5 bases and the J gene lost 2 bases, with 6 bases spanning the gap. Germline values: CDR1 KGHDR, CDR2 SFDVKD. The CDR3 totals 12 residues. CDR3 sequence (DNA): TGTGCCACCAGTGGACCTACCTACGAGCAGTACTTC. This sequence encodes CATSGPTYEQYF.

This clone has a single count. This chain connects TRBV4-2 to TRBJ2-2; no reliable D call. CDR1 and CDR2 (germline): LGHNA, YNFKEQ. The CDR3 has 13 amino acids. Trimming took 1 base from V and 6 from J, leaving 6 bases between them. Here the CDR3 reads CASSQAKAGELFF. CDR3 coding DNA: TGTGCCAGCAGCCAAGCTAAGGCCGGGGAGCTGTTTTTT.

The chain couples TRBV19 to TRBJ2-1, with 7 positions matching TRBD2. V shed 8 bases, J shed 2 bases, and the junction held 6 bases outside the gene matches. The V gene's germline CDR1 is LNHDA and CDR2 SQIVND (reference sequence). The CDR3 runs to 14 residues. For the CDR3, the DNA is TGTGCCAGTTCGGGGCTAGCGGCCTACAATGAGCAGTTCTTC. It is translated as CASSGLAAYNEQFF.

This clone came up once. The chain is built from TRBV27 and TRBJ1-6; unclear D gene. Germline CDR1 reads MNHEY; CDR2 reads SMNVEV (reference sequence). The CDR3 loop spans 12 amino acids. Between the trimmed V and J ends, which lost 5 bases and 7 bases, there was a span of 6 bases. The CDR3 reads CASSPINSPLHF. The CDR3 region has the DNA TGTGCCAGCAGTCCAATCAATTCACCCCTCCACTTT.

This clone was observed once. This sequence joins TRBV18 and TRBJ1-5; 8 bases align to TRBD1. Germline CDR1 is KGHSH and CDR2 is LQKENI. The CDR3 runs 16 residues. Losses at the gene ends were 6 bases for V and 1 base for J; bases not matched to a gene: 8. Here the CDR3 reads CASSPGGWSSNQPQHF. The DNA of the CDR3 is TGTGCCAGCTCTCCAGGGGGCTGGTCGAGCAATCAGCCCCAGCATTTT.

In its sample, this clone was seen a few times. The chain joins TRBV7-3 to TRBJ2-1, with D uncertain. V gave up 5 bases and J gave up 5 bases, with 7 bases separating them. Germline assignment: CDR1 SGHTA and CDR2 FQGTGA. CDR3 length: 12 residues. The DNA for the CDR3 is TGTGCCAGCAGCCGAAGGGACAATGAGCAGTTCTTC. Protein product: CASSRRDNEQFF.

V is TRBV10-3 and J is TRBJ2-1; 8 positions agree with TRBD1. This CDR3 region has 16 residues. Germline V gives CDR1 ENHRY, CDR2 SYGVKD. J was trimmed by 0 bases and V by 6 bases; bases with no gene match: 7. As DNA, the CDR3 is TGTGCCATCAGATCGGACAGGGACAGCTCCTACAATGAGCAGTTCTTC. Translated, it gives CAIRSDRDSSYNEQFF.

V is TRBV7-3 and J is TRBJ2-5; TRBD2 might be the D (6 bases). This CDR3 spans 14 amino acids. V was pared by 1 base and J by 2 bases, with 8 bases between. CDR1 SGHTA and CDR2 FQGTGA come from the germline V gene. The CDR3 DNA reads TGTGCCAGCAGCTTAAACGCGGGACAAGAGACCCAGTACTTC. Its translation is CASSLNAGQETQYF.

CDR3 bases: TGTGCCAGTAGTCTCCATGGCGGACAGGGGGCTGAAGCTTTCTTT. Protein product: CASSLHGGQGAEAFF. This rearrangement joins TRBV19 to TRBJ1-1, with 10 bases matching TRBD1. This CDR3 comprises 15 residues. Germline values: CDR1 LNHDA, CDR2 SQIVND (reference sequence). Trimming took 5 bases from V and 6 from J; bases not matched to a gene: 9.

A single count supports this clone. The junction differs from germline at one of its ends, possibly a read error. The rearrangement links TRBV5-8 to TRBJ2-7; possible D gene TRBD1, 6 bases. This CDR3 contains 14 residues. CDR1 and CDR2 from the germline V gene are SGHTS and YDEGEE. DNA of the CDR3: TGTGCCAGCAGCTTTCGACAGGTCTCCGACGAGCAGTACTTC. Protein: CASSFRQVSDEQYF.

This sequence joins TRBV7-6 and TRBJ1-5; D perhaps matches TRBD1 (5 bases). The germline V and J ends were trimmed by 0 bases and 2 bases, with 11 bases remaining between them. Germline V gene data show CDR1 as SGHVS and CDR2 as FNYEAQ. CDR3 length: 16 residues. In nucleotides, the CDR3 is TGTGCCAGCAGCTTAGCGTCAGGGTTAGGCAATCAGCCCCAGCATTTT. Translated: CASSLASGLGNQPQHF.

CDR3 bases: TGCGCCAGCAGCTCAGTCACTAGCGGCCAACAGGGTTTCTTC. It codes for CASSSVTSGQQGFF. V gene TRBV4-1 combines with J gene TRBJ2-1; 8 nucleotides line up with TRBD2. Germline trimming cut 5 bases from V and 16 bases from J; bases unmatched to any gene: 16. This CDR3 contains 14 residues. Germline CDR1 MGHRA, CDR2 YSYEKL.

This chain uses TRBV11-2 with TRBJ1-1; D is ambiguous. CDR3 length: 12 residues. Germline lookup yields CDR1 SGHAT and CDR2 FQNNGV. Trimming stripped 3 bases from V and 4 bases from J, with 6 bases between. CDR3 nucleotide sequence: TGTGCCAGCAGCTTCGAAGGCACTGAAGCTTTCTTT. It encodes CASSFEGTEAFF. Filled out from reference TRBV11-2 and TRBJ1-1, the complete variable domain reads EAGVAQSPRYKIIEKRQSVAFWCNPISGHATLYWYQQILGQGPKLLIQFQNNGVVDDSQLPKDRFSAERLKGVDSTLKIQPAKLEDSAVYLCASSFEGTEAFFGQGTRLTVV.

In DNA form, the CDR3 reads TGTGCCAGCAGTGATCGATCCGGGGGCGGCTATGGCTACACCTTC. Residues: CASSDRSGGGYGYTF. The chain couples TRBV6-1 to TRBJ1-2, with D possibly matching TRBD1 (6 bases). Between the trimmed V and J ends, which lost 3 bases and 4 bases, there was a span of 15 bases. Germline values: CDR1 MNHNS, CDR2 SASEGT. There are 15 residues in the CDR3.

This clone was detected only once. CDR3 region: CASRAGQGLGYGYTF. Here the CDR3 DNA reads TGTGCCAGCAGGGCTGGACAGGGGCTCGGGTATGGCTACACCTTC. The V and J genes are TRBV2 and TRBJ1-2, with 9 bases that match TRBD1. J gave up 5 bases and V 6 bases, and 10 bases lay outside the gene matches. CDR3 length: 15 residues. Germline V gene lookup returns CDR1 SNHLY and CDR2 FYNNEI.

CDR3 DNA: TGCGCCAGCAGCTTGATCGGACAGAGCTCCTACGAGCAGTACTTC. Translated: CASSLIGQSSYEQYF. V and J are TRBV5-1 and TRBJ2-7, with TRBD1 as a possible D gene (6 bases). The V gene's germline CDR1 is SGHRS and CDR2 YFSETQ. V was clipped by 1 base and J by 0 bases, with 11 bases between them. The CDR3 runs to 15 residues.

The chain uses TRBV6-2 or TRBV6-3 and TRBJ2-7; D gene unclear. The V gene's germline CDR1 is MNHEY and CDR2 SVGEGT. Trimming took 6 bases from V and 0 from J, leaving 9 bases between them. The CDR3 is 13 amino acids. CDR3 residues: CASSPSLSYEQYF. The DNA for the CDR3 is TGTGCCAGCAGCCCATCTCTCTCCTACGAGCAGTACTTC.

This chain connects TRBV7-9 to TRBJ2-7, with 12 bases that match TRBD2. The V gene's germline CDR1 is SEHNR and CDR2 FQNEAQ (reference sequence). CDR3 length: 17 amino acids. The trim removed 5 bases at V and 0 bases at J, leaving 8 bases unmatched. For the CDR3, the DNA is TGTGCCAGCAGCCCCCGCCAGACTAGCGGGAGCTCCTACGAGCAGTACTTC. It encodes CASSPRQTSGSSYEQYF.

The chain has TRBV11-1 and TRBJ2-7; a possible D gene is TRBD2 (6 bases). Trimming shortened V by 0 bases and J by 2 bases, and 14 bases separated the two germline ends. This CDR3 contains 16 residues. Germline values: CDR1 SGHAT, CDR2 FQDESV (reference sequence). This CDR3 reads CASSLALTSRAYEQYF. The CDR3 DNA reads TGTGCCAGCAGCTTAGCGCTAACTAGCCGAGCCTACGAGCAGTACTTC.

The chain couples TRBV4-2 to TRBJ2-1; 9 bases map to TRBD2. V lost 3 bases and J lost 5; bases outside the gene matches: 14. CDR3 size: 18 residues. The germline V gene encodes CDR1 LGHNA and CDR2 YNFKEQ. The CDR3 loop reads CASSQPPISGGPNNEQFF. CDR3 bases: TGTGCCAGCAGCCAGCCCCCAATAAGCGGGGGGCCTAACAATGAGCAGTTCTTC.

The chain joins TRBV19 to TRBJ1-3; TRBD1 agrees at 7 bases. Germline trimming cut 4 bases from V and 5 bases from J; bases unmatched to any gene: 11. This CDR3 spans 16 amino acids. CDR1 LNHDA and CDR2 SQIVND come from the germline V gene (reference sequence). The CDR3 loop reads CASSNPATGSRNTIYF. The CDR3, as DNA: TGTGCCAGTAGTAACCCCGCGACAGGGTCGAGAAACACCATATATTTT.

The chain carries TRBV9 and TRBJ1-6; no definite D call. This CDR3 is 17 amino acids long. Germline-derived CDR1 and CDR2 are SGDLS and YYNGEE. V lost 4 bases and J 7 bases, leaving 21 bases between the germline ends. The CDR3 nucleotides read TGTGCCAGCAGCCCAGACTATCCCGGCCGGGCGAATTCACCCCTCCACTTT. Its protein is CASSPDYPGRANSPLHF.

CDR3 sequence: CASSFRDRGSGELFF. CDR3 nucleotide sequence: TGTGCCAGCAGTTTCCGGGACAGGGGGTCCGGGGAGCTGTTTTTT. The gene calls are TRBV6-5 and TRBJ2-2, with 11 bases lining up with TRBD1. The CDR3 is 15 residues long. Looked up from germline, CDR1 is MNHEY and CDR2 is SVGAGI. The J segment lost 6 bases and the V segment lost 4 bases, leaving 4 bases of the junction unmatched.